These T cell receptor beta chains were read from a single sample in a study of T cell repertoires in cytomegalovirus infection. Their specific antigens are unknown. TCRdb ran MiXCR on the reads and lists one entry per CDR3 protein. This table holds approximately 990,000 distinct CDR3 sequences, around 32% found once. The specimen comprised cultured CD8+ T cells from PBMCs, sampled from culture after CMV antigen stimulation. These receptor sequences come from a human donor in good health (CMV status not recorded). Some clones in this sample may be carry-over from other donors' samples. Each CDR3 is given without its conserved first and last residue. The D gene is left open where the match is weak.

v_call,d_call,j_call,cdr3_aa
TRBV7-2,.,TRBJ1-4,ASSRRQGQINEKLF
TRBV20-1,.,TRBJ2-7,SARGAGAPPYEQY
TRBV6-1,TRBD1,TRBJ1-2,ASSEFGQGGPYGYT
TRBV9,.,TRBJ2-3,ASSATQETRTYTQY
TRBV7-6,TRBD2,TRBJ2-2,VSSLIGGVPRTGELF
TRBV5-4,.,TRBJ2-2,ASSFGGFNTGELF
TRBV7-9,TRBD2,TRBJ2-1,ASSLVGRGGGYNEQF
TRBV12-5,.,TRBJ2-1,ASGLGGDEQF
TRBV4-1,TRBD1,TRBJ1-1,ASSPLHTGGTEAF
TRBV5-6,TRBD2,TRBJ2-7,ASSYHPLAGGQAEQY
TRBV29-1,.,TRBJ2-1,SADTDREGYNEQF
TRBV7-9,.,TRBJ1-1,ASKIGGAEAF
TRBV19,.,TRBJ1-3,ASTDGSSGNTIY
TRBV6-1,.,TRBJ2-2,ASSTARTLGGSLGVDPGSGELF
TRBV19,TRBD1,TRBJ2-1,ASSMVQGAINEQF
TRBV6-2/TRBV6-3,.,TRBJ2-1,ASSYFRPSYNEQF
TRBV19,.,TRBJ2-7,ASSPPRRTQSYEQY
TRBV7-6,.,TRBJ2-3,ASSTRTDTDMQY
TRBV7-9,TRBD2,TRBJ2-1,ASSPWRGAYNEQF
TRBV10-3,.,TRBJ2-5,AISEGGRRSTQY